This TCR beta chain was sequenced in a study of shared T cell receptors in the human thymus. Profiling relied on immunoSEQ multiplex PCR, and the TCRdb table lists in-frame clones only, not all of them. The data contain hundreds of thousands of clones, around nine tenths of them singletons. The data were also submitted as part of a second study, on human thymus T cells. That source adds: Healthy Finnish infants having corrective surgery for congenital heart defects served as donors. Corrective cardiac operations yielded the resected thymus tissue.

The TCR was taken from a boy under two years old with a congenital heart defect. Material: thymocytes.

The CDR3: CASSFRTSGRAGELFF. The CDR3 bases are TGTGCCAGCAGCTTTAGGACTAGCGGGAGGGCCGGGGAGCTGTTTTTT. The chain uses TRBV6-4 and TRBJ2-2, with 15 bases lining up with TRBD2. Germline V gene lookup returns CDR1 MRHNA and CDR2 SNTAGT. The CDR3 spans 16 residues. V shed 6 bases and J 6 bases; nucleotides not matched to a gene: 5.